This T cell receptor beta chain was captured in a study of T cell repertoires in cytomegalovirus infection. Study overall: Through public TCR beta signatures, both CMV infection and matching HLA type were indicated. Study-wide results and caveats: CMV-specific HLA-C-restricted TCR beta clonotypes dominated the ex vivo response.

MiXCR, run by TCRdb on the reads, gives a single entry per CDR3 protein. The data contain around 85,000 distinct CDR3 sequences, about 44% of them singletons. V lost 5 bases, J lost 3 bases, and 13 bases lay in between. In germline, CDR1 is SEHNR, CDR2 FQNEAQ (reference sequence). The CDR3 totals 14 residues. This clonotype was counted between two and nine times. Its target is unknown. The TCR originated in a human donor in good health (CMV status not recorded). Some clones in this sample may be carry-over from other donors' samples. The chain is built from TRBV7-9 and TRBJ1-2; unclear D gene. Sequences were derived from CD8+ T cells from cultured PBMCs, sampled from culture after CMV antigen stimulation. The CDR3 DNA reads as TGTGCCAGCAGCCCAGTTCAGAAAGACTATGGCTACACCTTC. Translation: CASSPVQKDYGYTF.